This TCR beta chain was found in a study of T cells in Graves' hyperthyroidism and ophthalmopathy. Study context: Sampling of peripheral blood happened at initial diagnosis, prior to any treatment.

The germline CDR1 and CDR2 sequences are MNHEY and SVGAGI. V lost 7 bases, J lost 1 base, and 20 bases lay in between. The CDR3 has 16 residues. At least ten counts were recorded for this clonotype. Its antigen is not known. Study findings and constraints: Expanded thyroid clonotypes (above 0.001) were mostly also found in blood.

Amplification of TCR beta CDR3 regions was performed using RNA transcripts as template. HTBI primers were used for first-round RT-PCR of the TCR CDR3. TCRdb reprocessed the multiplex PCR reads via MiXCR and lists one record per CDR3 protein. In the table there are 500,000 to 550,000 distinct CDR3 sequences, 20% to 25% of which are singletons. Clinical symptoms, serum thyroxine, TRAb, thyroid ultrasound and orbital computed tomography informed diagnoses. PBMCs came from around 9.7 ml fresh peripheral blood. This receptor was identified in a man younger than 35 with Graves' hyperthyroidism. Sequences were obtained from blood. This chain joins TRBV6-5 and TRBJ2-7; possible D gene TRBD2, 6 bases. As DNA, the CDR3 is TGTGCCAGCAATTCCTTTCCCGGGACTGAGTCCTACGAGCAGTACTTC. It is translated as CASNSFPGTESYEQYF.